The sequence of this TCR beta chain was determined in a study of T cell responses to AZD1222 COVID-19 vaccine. General study results and limits: Repertoire sampling was restricted to post-peak T cell response timepoints. Nearly half of spike-specific TCRs reportedly go after variant regions that carry no mutations.

Some clones are missing from TCRdb's copy, which holds only in-frame ones; the method was immunoSEQ multiplex PCR. The sample holds 150,000 to 200,000 clones, just under 90% seen once. This clone was seen more than once but under ten times. Its antigen is undetermined. The sequencing here drew on peripheral blood, taken 28 days after the second dose of the MenACWY control vaccine. The TCR comes from an adult who received the MenACWY meningococcal vaccine as a control.

The CDR3 nucleotides read TGTGCCAGCAGATTGACTGGGCAGCTGAACACTGAAGCTTTCTTT. It encodes CASRLTGQLNTEAFF. The chain carries TRBV7-2 and TRBJ1-1; D is undetermined. Trimming removed 6 bases from V and 0 bases from J, with 14 bases in between. Germline V lookup: CDR1 SGHTA, CDR2 FQGNSA. The CDR3 totals 15 residues. Drawing the rest from reference TRBV7-2 and TRBJ1-1, the complete variable domain is GAGVSQSPSNKVTEKGKDVELRCDPISGHTALYWYRQSLGQGLEFLIYFQGNSAPDKSGLPSDRFSAERTGGSVSTLTIQRTQQEDSAVYLCASRLTGQLNTEAFFGQGTRLTVV.